The sequence of this T cell receptor (beta chain) was determined in a study of CD8+ T cells in alopecia areata. RNA, once extracted, was reverse transcribed into cDNA for use as the sequencing template. The method was immunoSEQ multiplex PCR; TCRdb's version includes in-frame clones alone and lacks a portion of them. The sample carries 150,000 or so clones, less than 75% recorded once. This clone was seen just once. Its antigen is currently unknown. Treatment of the sample: oral pan-JAK inhibitor, 5-10 mg twice daily. Study outcomes and limitations: It was less clear whether patients shared TCRs than it was in mice, possibly because of HLA. Tofacitinib significantly reduced both scalp clonality and expanded CD8+ clones among the top 100. The presence of one nonresponder keeps the tie between baseline CD8+ expansion and response uncertain.

V was shortened by 4 bases and J by 3 bases, with 4 bases between the two germline ends. CDR1 and CDR2 from the germline V gene are SGHAT and FQNNGV. CDR3 length equals 11 residues. The material sequenced was CD4+ T cells sorted from blood, taken at approximately week 56, from a patient treated with tofacitinib. The chain combines TRBV11-2 with TRBJ2-7; D uncertain. The origin of this receptor is a human donor with alopecia areata. The CDR3 DNA follows: TGTGCCAGCAGCTCGTTCTACGAGCAGTACTTC. Translation: CASSSFYEQYF. The full variable domain, completed using reference TRBV11-2 and TRBJ2-7, is EAGVAQSPRYKIIEKRQSVAFWCNPISGHATLYWYQQILGQGPKLLIQFQNNGVVDDSQLPKDRFSAERLKGVDSTLKIQPAKLEDSAVYLCASSSFYEQYFGPGTRLTVT.